This T cell receptor (beta chain) was sequenced in a study of T cells expressing NK-cell markers. CDR3 length: 16 residues. Of note for this clonotype: Antigen: not known.

General study points: In several donors, dominant clonotypes made up about 28.3-65% of CD3+CD56-NKG2C+ cells. Dominant NKG2C+ clonotype frequencies of 1.0-7.0% of CD8+ T cells were measured in roughly 6 donors.

After re-calling the 5' RACE reads, TCRdb lists one entry per CDR3 protein, DNA absent. This repertoire comprises more than 250,000 distinct CDR3 sequences; its ten largest clones make up around 0.42%. The clonotype was recovered from a man aged 18 to 30 in good health. The sequenced sample was blood T cells: a sorted CD56 or NKG2C T cell subset, CD4+ or CD8+ T cells, or bulk PBMC T cells (not recorded which). The chain carries TRBV12-3 or TRBV12-4 and TRBJ2-7; TCRdb reports TRBD2, a call that lacks DNA to check it against. CDR3 protein: CASSLSGLAGRYEQYF.